These 32 T cell receptor beta chains were sequenced from one sample in a study of blood T cells in healthy people across ages. The authors ran a second PCR of about 6 to 11 cycles using a sample-barcoded 5' primer and a J-beta primer mix. Using its own MiXCR run on the 5' RACE reads, TCRdb lists one record per CDR3 protein. The sample has hundreds of thousands of distinct CDR3 sequences; about 21% are singletons. The specimen sequenced was blood. The source of these receptors is a man aged 70-80 years in good health.

This chain joins TRBV7-9 and TRBJ2-3, with D hard to call. Germline V gives CDR1 SEHNR, CDR2 FQNEAQ (reference sequence). With 8 bases removed from V and 2 bases from J, the gap between germline ends came to 14 bases. This CDR3 contains 14 residues. CDR3 loop: CASGITTPTDTQYF. The DNA for the CDR3 is TGTGCCAGCGGAATTACCACCCCCACAGATACGCAGTATTTT.

V is TRBV2 and J is TRBJ1-1; perhaps TRBD1 as D (5 bases). CDR1 is SNHLY, CDR2 FYNNEI, per germline. This CDR3 has 12 residues. Deletions cut 1 base from V and 10 bases from J, with 10 bases between. Here the CDR3 DNA reads TGTGCCAGCAGTGAAGGGGGCGGTCGAGCTTTCTTT. Translated, it gives CASSEGGGRAFF. Filled out from reference TRBV2 and TRBJ1-1, the complete variable domain reads EPEVTQTPSHQVTQMGQEVILRCVPISNHLYFYWYRQILGQKVEFLVSFYNNEISEKSEIFDDQFSVERPDGSNFTLKIRSTKLEDSAMYFCASSEGGGRAFFGQGTRLTVV.

This sequence joins TRBV29-1 and TRBJ1-5; no reliable D call. CDR1 and CDR2 from the germline V gene are SQVTM and ANQGSEA. Trimming shortened V by 4 bases and J by 3 bases, and 7 bases separated the two germline ends. The CDR3 is 12 amino acids. In DNA form, the CDR3 reads TGCAGCGTTGGGCAGTACAATCAGCCCCAGCATTTT. Translation: CSVGQYNQPQHF.

This chain links TRBV20-1 with TRBJ1-2; D is undetermined. V gave up 6 bases and J gave up 6 bases, with 8 bases separating them. Germline values: CDR1 DFQATT, CDR2 SNEGSKA (reference sequence). This CDR3 region has 10 residues. In DNA, the CDR3 is TGCAGTGCGGGGAGGGATGGCTACACCTTC. This sequence encodes CSAGRDGYTF.

The chain couples TRBV24-1 to TRBJ2-2; the D gene is possibly TRBD1 (5 bases). Germline lookup yields CDR1 KGHDR and CDR2 SFDVKD. V lost 4 bases to trimming and J lost 0 bases, with 11 bases between them. The CDR3 totals 16 residues. CDR3 bases: TGTGCCACCAGTGAGTTCAGGGTCGCGAACACCGGGGAGCTGTTTTTT. Its protein product is CATSEFRVANTGELFF.

The sample holds a few counts of this clonotype. The chain has TRBV5-1 and TRBJ2-1; 14 bases are shared with TRBD2. This CDR3 is built from 16 residues. Trimming at V came to 4 bases and at J to 7 bases, leaving 7 bases not matched to a gene. Germline CDR1 SGHRS, CDR2 YFSETQ. The CDR3 protein is CASSKTSGRVGNEQFF. DNA for the CDR3: TGCGCCAGCAGCAAGACTAGCGGGAGGGTAGGGAATGAGCAGTTCTTC.

This clonotype has just a few counts. V is TRBV5-1 and J is TRBJ1-5; 7 bases map to TRBD1. The CDR3 loop spans 15 amino acids. The V and J ends lost 0 bases and 5 bases, in that order; junction bases with no gene match: 5. Germline V CDR1 and CDR2: SGHRS, YFSETQ. CDR3 protein: CASSLGQGEHQPQHF. The DNA for the CDR3 is TGCGCCAGCAGCTTGGGTCAGGGGGAGCATCAGCCCCAGCATTTT.

This clonotype was picked up many times. CDR3 nucleotides: TGTGCCATCAGTGAAACGAGTGGCGGGGAGCTGTTTTTT. Amino acid sequence: CAISETSGGELFF. V usage is TRBV10-3 and J usage is TRBJ2-2; unclear D gene. Trimming removed 3 bases at V and 7 bases at J, with 9 bases between. Per germline, CDR1 ENHRY and CDR2 SYGVKD. The CDR3 covers 13 residues.

This clonotype was seen only a few times. The chain combines TRBV5-5 with TRBJ2-5; D unresolved. V lost 2 bases to trimming and J lost 3 bases, with 11 bases between them. The CDR3 is 14 amino acids. Per germline, CDR1 SGHKS and CDR2 YYEKEE (reference sequence). The CDR3 bases are TGTGCCAGCAGCTTAATTCCCACGGAAGAGACCCAGTACTTC. Protein: CASSLIPTEETQYF.

The chain links TRBV15 to TRBJ2-7; D possibly matches TRBD1 or TRBD2 (5 bases each). This CDR3 contains 13 residues. Trimming cost V 5 bases and J 2 bases, with 10 bases left between them. Per germline, CDR1 LNHNV and CDR2 YYDKDF (reference sequence). The CDR3 loop reads CATSRDRTYEQYF. The CDR3 region has the DNA TGTGCCACCAGCCGGGACCGAACCTACGAGCAGTACTTC. The entire variable domain, with the rest obtained from reference TRBV15 and TRBJ2-7, is as follows: DAMVIQNPRYQVTQFGKPVTLSCSQTLNHNVMYWYQQKSSQAPKLLFHYYDKDFNNEADTPDNFQSRRPNTSFCFLDIRSPGLGDTAMYLCATSRDRTYEQYFGPGTRLTVT.

As DNA, the CDR3 is TGTGCCAGCACGCTCCGGGACACTGGTCAGCCCCAGCATTTT. Translation: CASTLRDTGQPQHF. The V and J genes are TRBV6-2 or TRBV6-3 and TRBJ1-5, with a weak D call TRBD1 (6 bases). Germline V gives CDR1 MNHEY, CDR2 SVGEGT. V dropped 7 bases and J dropped 6 bases, with 16 bases sitting between them. The CDR3 runs 14 residues.

This clonotype was found a few times. The chain employs TRBV6-5 and TRBJ1-2, with D possibly being TRBD1 (5 bases). This CDR3 contains 15 residues. Looked up from germline, CDR1 is MNHEY and CDR2 is SVGAGI. Deletions cut 0 bases from V and 9 bases from J, with 17 bases between. The CDR3 is CASSYSTAGRLRYTF. CDR3 bases: TGTGCCAGCAGTTACTCGACGGCAGGGCGGTTGCGCTACACCTTC.

The table lists this clonotype with many counts. J is TRBJ1-2 and V is TRBV4-2, with D perhaps matching TRBD1 (6 bases). The germline CDR1 and CDR2 sequences are LGHNA and YNFKEQ. The CDR3 covers 17 residues. V lost 0 bases and J lost 4, with 18 bases in between. CDR3 residues: CASSQDGKGQFFYGYTF. Here the CDR3 DNA reads TGTGCCAGCAGCCAAGATGGGAAAGGACAGTTCTTCTATGGCTACACCTTC.

This clonotype was seen more than once but under ten times. V is TRBV20-1 and J is TRBJ2-7, with TRBD2 matching over 11 bases. From germline, CDR1 is DFQATT and CDR2 SNEGSKA (reference sequence). The CDR3 sequence is 14 residues long. Trimming removed 5 bases from V and 3 bases from J; junction bases left unmatched: 6. DNA for the CDR3: TGCAGTGCTGGACACGGGACTAGCGGCTACGAGCAGTACTTC. Amino acid sequence: CSAGHGTSGYEQYF.

This clonotype has only a few counts. V gene TRBV15 combines with J gene TRBJ2-5, with 8 bases fitting TRBD2. CDR3 length: 15 residues. Looked up from germline, CDR1 is LNHNV and CDR2 is YYDKDF (reference sequence). Germline trimming cut 4 bases from V and 5 bases from J; bases unmatched to any gene: 9. The CDR3 region has the DNA TGTGCCACCAGCATCTCGCGGGAGGTTTTGGAGACCCAGTACTTC. Translating gives CATSISREVLETQYF.

This clonotype was seen only a few times. The V and J genes are TRBV20-1 and TRBJ2-3; 9 nucleotides align to TRBD2. CDR3 length equals 14 residues. Trimming took 6 bases from V and 4 from J; bases not matched to a gene: 8. Germline V CDR1 and CDR2: DFQATT, SNEGSKA (reference sequence). CDR3 region: CSAKIAGAADTQYF. CDR3 in DNA: TGCAGTGCAAAAATAGCGGGAGCAGCAGATACGCAGTATTTT.

This clonotype was picked up many times. The J gene is TRBJ1-2, the V gene TRBV5-1; 7 bases are a match to TRBD1. The V gene end was trimmed by 0 bases and the J gene end by 4 bases; junction bases not matched to a gene: 3. In germline, CDR1 is SGHRS, CDR2 YFSETQ. The CDR3 consists of 14 residues. In nucleotides, the CDR3 is TGCGCCAGCAGCTTGGCCGAGGGGGCCTATGGCTACACCTTC. Its translation: CASSLAEGAYGYTF.

The gene calls are TRBV3-1 and TRBJ2-1; the D is unclear. The closer fit of TRBJ2-5 to the DNA end suggests the J call may be wrong. CDR1 is LGHDT, CDR2 YNNKEL, per germline (reference sequence). The length of the CDR3 is 13 residues. CDR3 coding DNA: TGTGCCAGCAGCCAAGAAGGCGGAAAGACCCAGTACTTC. This translates into CASSQEGGKTQYF.

Many counts were recorded for this clonotype. V gene TRBV28 combines with J gene TRBJ2-4, with D unresolved. CDR1 MDHEN and CDR2 SYDVKM come from the germline V gene. The CDR3 has 14 amino acids. V was clipped by 6 bases and J by 2 bases, with 11 bases between them. The CDR3 region has the DNA TGTGCCAGCAGCTTCCCGGGTACCAAAAACATTCAGTACTTC. Amino acid sequence: CASSFPGTKNIQYF.

This clonotype was counted between two and nine times. This sequence joins TRBV15 and TRBJ1-6; the D is unclear. This CDR3 has 15 amino acids. Germline CDR1 LNHNV, CDR2 YYDKDF (reference sequence). Deletions cut 0 bases from V and 8 bases from J, with 11 bases between. The CDR3 nucleotides read TGTGCCACCAGCAGAGAGGGAGGGATGGATTCACCCCTCCACTTT. Translating gives CATSREGGMDSPLHF.

The chain joins TRBV6-1 to TRBJ1-5, with D possibly being TRBD1 (5 bases). The CDR3 spans 15 residues. Germline values: CDR1 MNHNS, CDR2 SASEGT. Deletions cut 0 bases from V and 6 bases from J, with 12 bases between. The CDR3 nucleotides are TGTGCCAGCAGTGAAGCGCTTGGGGCAAGTCAGCCCCAGCATTTT. Amino acids: CASSEALGASQPQHF.

The chain links TRBV2 to TRBJ1-1, with 7 bases matching TRBD1. The trim removed 6 bases at V and 3 bases at J, leaving 10 bases unmatched. The CDR3 totals 15 residues. CDR1 is SNHLY, CDR2 FYNNEI, per germline. DNA of the CDR3: TGTGCCAGCAGGGCCCGAGGACAGGCGGACACTGAAGCTTTCTTT. Translated, it gives CASRARGQADTEAFF.

This clonotype has only a few counts. The rearrangement uses TRBV7-2 and TRBJ2-7; TRBD2 matches 7 bases. V lost 3 bases to trimming and J lost 0 bases; unmatched junction nucleotides: 2. The CDR3 consists of 14 residues. Per the germline V gene, CDR1 is SGHTA and CDR2 is FQGNSA. CDR3 nucleotide sequence: TGTGCCAGCAGCTTTCGGGAGGCCTCCTACGAGCAGTACTTC. It is translated as CASSFREASYEQYF.

This clonotype occurred many times. This sequence joins TRBV7-2 and TRBJ2-3, with 14 bases lining up with TRBD2. The length of the CDR3 is 16 residues. The V gene end was trimmed by 4 bases and the J gene end by 8 bases; junction bases not matched to a gene: 8. Germline lookup yields CDR1 SGHTA and CDR2 FQGNSA. The CDR3 nucleotides are TGTGCCAGCAGCTCGCCGGGACTAGCGGGAGAGGGTACGCAGTATTTT. This sequence encodes CASSSPGLAGEGTQYF.

V gene TRBV30 combines with J gene TRBJ2-7, with D hard to call. V was pared by 4 bases and J by 4 bases, with 11 bases between. This CDR3 has 12 amino acids. From germline, CDR1 is GTSNPN and CDR2 SVGIG (reference sequence). The chain's CDR3 is CAWNRKDYEQYF. The CDR3, as DNA: TGTGCCTGGAATCGGAAGGATTACGAGCAGTACTTC.

The chain is built from TRBV20-1 and TRBJ2-3; a weak D match, TRBD1 (5 bases). The CDR3 spans 14 residues. Germline values: CDR1 DFQATT, CDR2 SNEGSKA (reference sequence). The V end lost 5 bases, the J end lost 2 bases, and 14 bases lay between the germline ends. The CDR3, as DNA: TGCAGTGCTCCCAGAGGTGGGGCCACAGATACGCAGTATTTT. Protein product: CSAPRGGATDTQYF.

This clonotype was observed many times. The chain uses TRBV10-3 and TRBJ2-4; possibly TRBD1 for D (6 bases). The CDR3 is 12 residues long. CDR1 is ENHRY, CDR2 SYGVKD, per germline. V shed 10 bases and J shed 3 bases, with 10 bases lying between them. This CDR3 reads CATSGDKNIQYF. The CDR3 bases are TGTGCCACCTCAGGGGACAAAAACATTCAGTACTTC.

The chain uses TRBV28 and TRBJ2-1; 8 bases agree with TRBD2. The CDR3 consists of 11 residues. V was pared by 6 bases and J by 10 bases, with 2 bases of the junction left unmatched. Germline V gene lookup returns CDR1 MDHEN and CDR2 SYDVKM. CDR3 amino acids: CASSKREEQFF. CDR3 sequence (DNA): TGTGCCAGCAGCAAGCGGGAGGAGCAGTTCTTC.

Comment on this clonotype: No conserved phenylalanine or tryptophan is present at the end of the CDR3, so a read error is the likely explanation. The chain recombines TRBV20-1 with TRBJ1-1; D is undetermined. Looked up from germline, CDR1 is DFQATT and CDR2 is SNEGSKA (reference sequence). V was clipped by 4 bases and J by 4 bases, with 10 bases between them. The length of the CDR3 is 12 residues. The CDR3 region has the DNA TGCAGTGCTACGGGGTCGGGCACTGAAGCTTTCCTT. It specifies CSATGSGTEAFL.

Concerning this clonotype itself: Compared with germline, one end of the junction differs, possibly owing to a read error. The rearrangement links TRBV14 to TRBJ2-1; 13 nucleotides align to TRBD2. This CDR3 comprises 13 residues. The V gene's germline CDR1 is SGHDN and CDR2 FVKESK. The CDR3 region is CASSRGTSGIVRF. The CDR3 nucleotides are TGTGCCAGCAGCCGAGGGACTAGCGGGATTGTCCGCTTC. The variable domain in full, completed from reference TRBV14 and TRBJ2-1, reads EAGVTQFPSHSVIEKGQTVTLRCDPISGHDNLYWYRRVMGKEIKFLLHFVKESKQDESGMPNNRFLAERTGGTYSTLKVQPAELEDSGVYFCASSRGTSGIVRFGPGTRLTVL.

CDR3 region: CASALVAGEQYF. The CDR3 DNA follows: TGTGCCAGCGCCTTGGTGGCTGGCGAGCAGTACTTC. This chain uses TRBV2 with TRBJ2-7; no clear D gene. This CDR3 is 12 amino acids long. The ends were cut back, 8 bases at V and 6 bases at J, with 14 bases in the middle. Germline CDR1 reads SNHLY; CDR2 reads FYNNEI.

The chain joins TRBV11-2 to TRBJ2-2; the match to TRBD2 covers 7 bases. Germline V gene data show CDR1 as SGHAT and CDR2 as FQNNGV. This CDR3 is built from 16 residues. V shed 2 bases and J 4 bases; nucleotides not matched to a gene: 7. The DNA of the CDR3 is TGTGCCAGCAGCTTAAGTCGACTAGCTGCCACCGGGGAGCTGTTTTTT. It is translated as CASSLSRLAATGELFF.